This TCR beta chain was identified in a study of cytomegalovirus exposure and HLA in healthy donors (TCRdb year 2017). Looking at the study overall: In an earlier analysis of 587 of the donors, about 260 Gb of sequence data and 100 million or so unique TCR beta sequences from approximately 180 million T cells were reported. Roughly 300 gigabases of sequencing data and around 85 million unique TCR sequences made up an early release that covered 500 to 700 HLA-typed donors. Of the roughly 410 genotyped donors, 80% to 90% were placed in the genetic ancestry cluster associated with self-reported Caucasian donors. The study was designed to test whether signatures of past pathogen exposure could be identified by cataloging public T cell receptors. The study profiled the T cell repertoires of 666 subjects by immunosequencing and related them to cytomegalovirus serostatus. Along with the roughly 700-subject first cohort, a separate validation cohort of 120 different subjects was used. High-throughput TCR immunosequencing, statistical association of individual TCRs with disease status, and machine learning were combined to predict cytomegalovirus infection status. A later analysis re-examined previously published TCR beta repertoires from around 670 donors and added high-resolution HLA genotyping to investigate patterns of TCR occurrence. Rather than drawing on any new phenotypic data, the later analysis identified candidate immune exposures from TCR beta sequences and the way those sequences occurred across donors. In an earlier analysis of a few hundred of the donors, high-throughput TCR beta sequencing was used to judge whether each TCR beta V gene segment behaved as functional or pseudogenic. Donor age, sex, ethnicity and CMV serostatus were compiled together with the repertoire data. In a later genetic analysis, genome-wide SNP genotypes for about three fifths of the roughly 670 donors were used, and that subset was treated as a discovery cohort. All discovery cohort repertoires had been generated using a single sequencing platform. Both class I and class II loci were covered by HLA typing, at four-digit resolution. Typing coverage differed by locus: A, B, C, DRB1 and DQB1 were typed in about 620-630 donors, DQA1 in around 500, DPA1 in some 600, and DPB1 in 450 to 480. Roughly five DR-DQ haplotypes were handled as single units for association and clustering, since linkage in the cohort was strong. On average, about 240,000 unique TCR beta nucleotide sequences were sequenced per donor among 398 genotyped donors of the cohort, with roughly a sixth of those sequences being non-productive. What the work shows at the level of the full study, not this receptor alone: While some public TCRs were present in many individuals, most TCR sequences turned up only very rarely across donors. In a later analysis, TCR association rates were found to vary across HLA loci, with the most associated TCRs seen for DRB1 alleles and the fewest for HLA-C alleles. The study gave a list of about 170 TCR beta chains associated with cytomegalovirus. The cohort was sequenced for TCR beta chains only, and without alpha or paired-chain data the features that could be detected were limited. Several of the top co-occurrence clusters appeared to be linked to parvovirus B19, influenza, CMV and Epstein-Barr virus, according to a later analysis. Because HLA typing was unavailable for some donors at each locus, only the typed subset was used in association tests. For the cohort, immune exposure information was limited to CMV serostatus. Because counts were too low, seventeen rarely observed V segments, including chromosome 9 orphons, were left out of the earlier analysis of about 620 of the donors. In a later analysis, 16,951 TCR beta sequences were associated with specific HLA alleles at a false discovery rate of 0.05. A later analysis found that most CMV-associated TCR beta chains appeared HLA-restricted, with HLA associations seemingly driven largely by CMV exposure. Compared with the roughly 710-donor mean, donors in an Asian-associated ancestry cluster had fewer N-insertions in productive TCRs, according to a later genetic analysis. A further reported finding was that TCR beta sequences accurately predicted the HLA-A and HLA-B alleles for most subjects in the first cohort. Some IMGT-functional V segments, including TRBV6-2 and TRBV6-3, could not be distinguished by the 87-base-pair reads and were therefore excluded. A cluster of highly shared sequence variants was judged likely to be a technical artifact of the sequencing pipeline. A later genetic analysis associated a missense DCLRE1C variant with V-gene and J-gene trimming of TCR beta chains, and an independent cohort replicated the association. When HLA alleles, especially DR and DQ, strongly co-occurred, attributing TCR associations to individual alleles was difficult. Presence/absence analyses assumed roughly uniform sequencing depth across donors, an assumption that may not hold. Compared with equally common non-associated chains, HLA-associated TCR beta chains in a later analysis were more clonally expanded and had lower generation probabilities. In an earlier analysis of more than 450 of the donors, most TCR beta V segments were observed in productive rearrangements about 90% or about 30% of the time, broadly matching IMGT annotations. Linkage disequilibrium might explain the correlated functional status among segregating V segments, but an unknown experimental factor could not be excluded. A few of the identified cytomegalovirus-associated TCR beta chains were confirmed in vitro to be specific for cytomegalovirus antigens. The authors suggested that the approach could potentially be extended to other disease states and immunological phenotypes. Cytomegalovirus status was reported to be diagnosed by the classifier with high specificity and sensitivity in both the original and validation cohorts.

As concerns this clone: Its target antigen remains unknown. Nothing much larger sits one base from this clone, and base qualities are not available.

The library was built by means of the immunoSEQ multiplex PCR assay. For the multiplex PCR, a mixture combining 60 forward primers for TCR Vbeta segments and 13 reverse primers for TCR Jbeta segments was used. Amplification of the CDR3 region of rearranged TCR beta genes was performed with a multiplex PCR assay on genomic DNA. Amplified TCR beta libraries were sequenced as 87-base-pair reads on the Illumina HiSeq System. The study's processing was this. Across the 600 to 700 repertoires, a later analysis counted about 81 million unique TCR beta chains, some 11 million of which were shared by at least two donors. Raw reads were error-corrected and collapsed into unique sequences by a nearest-neighbor algorithm in which closely related sequences were merged to remove PCR and sequencing errors. To assign V, D and J gene segments, CDR3 sequences were aligned to IMGT reference sequences. Each retained sequence needed at least a six-nucleotide match to both a V gene segment and a J gene segment. Rearrangements were classified as productive when the CDR3 lacked stop codons and remained in frame with V and J, and all other rearrangements were classified as non-productive. Following IMGT convention, CDR3 was defined as the stretch from the second conserved V-encoded cysteine up to the conserved J-encoded phenylalanine. In an earlier analysis of some 550 of the donors, sequences lacking an unambiguous match to a single V gene segment were excluded. An earlier analysis of 587 of the donors called V segments functional above 56.7% productive rearrangements and segregating when the between-donor standard deviation exceeded 5%. To diagnose cytomegalovirus status from the catalog of TCR beta chain sequences, a statistical classification framework was built. In a later analysis, V and J genes were assigned by comparing TCR nucleotide sequences against IMGT/GENE-DB human TR gene sequences. In a later analysis, CDR3 sequences and most-parsimonious VDJ recombination scenarios were assigned using the TCRdist pipeline. In a later analysis, every TCR beta chain was defined by the combination of its CDR3 amino acid sequence and its V-gene family, and reads without a unique V-gene family were dropped. To address suspected cross-contamination and a sequencing artifact, a later analysis removed several hundred highly shared, low-generation-probability nucleotide sequences. For each public chain, a later analysis derived a clonal expansion index from normalized ranks of inferred template counts within each repertoire. A later analysis computed generation probabilities with a VDJ recombination model fitted to out-of-frame rearrangements, and checked the results against IGoR. In a later analysis, hypergeometric tests were used to score TCR-TCR, TCR-HLA and TCR-CMV co-occurrence, with a repertoire-size bias correction applied to TCR pairs. In a later analysis, false discovery rates were estimated by permuting HLA or CMV assignments 20 times. In a later analysis, co-occurring TCRs were grouped using DBSCAN, with TCRdist sequence similarity added in when clustering inside HLA-allele-positive subsets. For co-occurrence clustering, repertoires with fewer than 30,000 or more than 120,000 public chains were excluded, along with five repertoires with anomalous nucleotide sharing. Here the immuneACCESS table is served through TCRdb, limited to in-frame sequences with V and J called. Missing clones are a known gap in these copies; in checked studies unresolved V genes cover under half, and the rest lacks a known reason. V and J calls and clone size come straight from that table; D and trimming were deduced from the DNA. Present in this sample are approximately 220,000 clones, 75% to 90% of which were seen just once. 0.71% of the sample is held by the ten biggest clonotypes.

The cohort consisted of 670 or so healthy bone marrow donors. At the time of sampling, all cohort members were nominally healthy, though unrecorded immune exposures were likely present. The donor was CMV seronegative and belonged to the group of 350 or so seronegative cohort members. A peripheral blood sample was provided by each donor, and peripheral blood mononuclear cells were used for TCR beta sequencing. The Qiagen DNeasy Blood Extraction Kit was used to extract genomic DNA from the blood cell samples. CDR1 SGHNT and CDR2 YYREEE are derived from the germline V gene (reference sequence). The CDR3 runs 14 amino acids, cysteine and phenylalanine included. Only the CDR3 part of the read is kept: 42 bases, read in frame from the first base. Trimming accounts for 5 bases at V and 6 bases at J, while the number of junction bases matched to no gene is 8.

The TCR sequence derives from a boy aged 2 to 9 in good health and CMV-seronegative. The sequenced material came from PBMCs. In this chain, TRBV5-4 is recombined with TRBJ2-7, and TRBD2 matches 10 of the central bases. The CDR3 protein: CASRSERGGREQYF. DNA sequence: TGTGCCAGCAGGTCAGAGCGGGGGGGCCGCGAGCAGTACTTC.